A selection of T cell receptor beta chains follows, all from one sample in a study of OX40 agonist ivuxolimab in advanced cancers. This table comes from immunoSEQ multiplex PCR, and its TCRdb copy is limited to in-frame clones, with some not included. The sample has some 41,000 clones, approximately 90% seen once. The sequencing here drew on CD4+ or CD8+ T cells sorted from blood, taken in a trial of the OX40 agonist ivuxolimab. The receptors here all came from an adult with an advanced solid tumor such as melanoma, head and neck, liver or kidney cancer. Each CDR3 is given with its conserved first and last residue. D genes are given only for firm matches. Expanded clones get a size class; other rows say once, few or many, or leave the size out.

clone_size | d_call | j_call | v_call | cdr3_aa | cdr3_nt
NA | TRBD1 | TRBJ2-1 | TRBV4-1 | CASSQELTGITYNEQFF | TGCGCCAGCAGCCAAGAACTGACAGGGATCACCTACAATGAGCAGTTCTTC
NA | NA | TRBJ2-5 | TRBV4-1 | CASSQAGGETQYF | TGCGCCAGCAGCCAAGCAGGAGGAGAGACCCAGTACTTC
few | TRBD1 | TRBJ1-3 | TRBV6-5 | CASSFTGVGNTIYF | TGTGCCAGCAGTTTTACAGGGGTCGGAAACACCATATATTTT
NA | TRBD2 | TRBJ2-5 | TRBV2 | CASSHERLAGDQETQYF | TGTGCCAGCAGTCATGAGAGACTAGCGGGGGATCAAGAGACCCAGTACTTC
NA | NA | TRBJ2-2 | TRBV28 | CASSPDQNTGELFF | TGTGCCAGCAGCCCGGACCAGAACACCGGGGAGCTGTTTTTT
NA | NA | TRBJ2-7 | TRBV29-1 | CSTQDFGAYEQYF | TGCAGCACTCAGGACTTCGGAGCCTACGAGCAGTACTTC
NA | NA | TRBJ1-5 | TRBV19 | CASSIVGGQPQHF | TGTGCCAGTAGTATCGTGGGAGGCCAGCCCCAGCATTTT
NA | NA | TRBJ2-7 | TRBV7-9 | CASSLDPGTYEQYF | TGTGCCAGCAGCTTAGATCCAGGTACATACGAGCAGTACTTC
NA | NA | TRBJ1-2 | TRBV2 | CATSKRGGGNYGYTF | TGTGCCACCAGTAAACGGGGGGGAGGTAACTATGGCTACACCTTC
NA | NA | TRBJ2-7 | TRBV19 | CASSIEPGPSRNEQYF | TGTGCCAGTAGTATAGAACCAGGACCGTCGCGGAACGAGCAGTACTTC
once | NA | TRBJ1-5 | TRBV27 | CASSEGGSNQPQHF | TGTGCCAGCAGTGAGGGGGGTAGCAATCAGCCCCAGCATTTT
NA | NA | TRBJ2-2 | TRBV7-6 | CASSWGRGTGELFF | TGTGCCAGCAGCTGGGGTAGGGGCACCGGGGAGCTGTTTTTT
once | NA | TRBJ1-5 | TRBV19 | CASSIADNSNQPQHF | TGTGCCAGTAGTATAGCGGATAATAGCAATCAGCCCCAGCATTTT
NA | NA | TRBJ1-1 | TRBV10-3 | CAIGQLNTEAFF | TGTGCCATCGGACAGTTGAACACTGAAGCTTTCTTT
once | NA | TRBJ1-5 | TRBV27 | CASSLSGFNQPQHF | TGTGCCAGCAGTTTATCAGGGTTCAATCAGCCCCAGCATTTT
few | NA | TRBJ1-5 | TRBV5-4 | CASSLYPEGNQPQHF | TGTGCCAGCAGCTTGTATCCCGAGGGGAATCAGCCCCAGCATTTT
NA | TRBD2 | TRBJ2-1 | TRBV6-4 | CASSSGGAGEQFF | TGTGCCAGCTCAAGCGGGGGGGCCGGTGAGCAGTTCTTC
once | TRBD1 | TRBJ2-3 | TRBV6-6 | CASSPKDREGTDTQYF | TGTGCCAGCAGTCCGAAGGACAGGGAAGGCACAGATACGCAGTATTTT
NA | TRBD1 | TRBJ1-5 | TRBV6-5 | CASSKTGGAEQPQHF | TGTGCCAGCAGCAAGACAGGGGGCGCAGAGCAGCCCCAGCATTTT
NA | NA | TRBJ1-3 | TRBV4-1 | CASSQGVYPGNSGNTIYF | TGCGCCAGCAGCCAAGGTGTTTACCCGGGAAACTCTGGAAACACCATATATTTT
once | TRBD1 | TRBJ1-5 | TRBV9 | CASSVNRGNQPQHF | TGTGCCAGCAGCGTTAACAGGGGGAATCAGCCCCAGCATTTT
NA | NA | TRBJ2-1 | TRBV4-2 | CASSLRLYYEQFF | TGTGCCAGCAGCCTACGACTGTACTATGAGCAGTTCTTC
NA | TRBD1 | TRBJ2-7 | TRBV6-1 | CASSEGTGVGTYEQYF | TGTGCCAGCAGTGAGGGGACAGGGGTGGGGACCTACGAGCAGTACTTC
NA | TRBD2 | TRBJ2-5 | TRBV28 | CASSSDAGLAGGLQETQYF | TGTGCCAGCAGTTCCGATGCCGGGCTAGCGGGGGGCCTACAAGAGACCCAGTACTTC
NA | NA | TRBJ2-7 | TRBV12-2 | CASRLGIRIDRGEFRVLDHYEQYF | TGTGCAAGTCGCTTGGGTATTAGGATCGACAGGGGGGAGTTTCGGGTCCTCGACCACTACGAGCAGTACTTC
NA | TRBD1 | TRBJ2-7 | TRBV5-1 | CASSFGQGLTYEQYF | TGCGCCAGCAGTTTCGGACAGGGGTTAACCTACGAGCAGTACTTC
NA | TRBD1 | TRBJ1-4 | TRBV29-1 | CSVAQGWGKLFF | TGCAGCGTTGCACAGGGGTGGGGAAAACTGTTTTTT
NA | TRBD2 | TRBJ2-3 | TRBV2 | CASSATSVTDTQYF | TGTGCCAGCAGCGCGACTAGCGTCACAGATACGCAGTATTTT
NA | NA | TRBJ2-7 | TRBV11-2 | CASSSTGTGYEQYF | TGTGCCAGCAGCTCGACCGGGACTGGCTACGAGCAGTACTTC